These T cell receptor beta chains were read from a single sample in a study of OX40 agonist ivuxolimab in advanced cancers. Assay: immunoSEQ multiplex PCR; the TCRdb copy retains only in-frame clones and omits some. The sample yields 100,000 or so clones, under 95% seen once. The sample was CD4+ or CD8+ T cells sorted from blood, taken in a trial of the OX40 agonist ivuxolimab. These receptors came from an adult with an advanced solid tumor such as melanoma, head and neck, liver or kidney cancer. Both conserved end residues are part of each CDR3. Each record gives: clone size, J gene, V gene, D gene, CDR3 DNA, CDR3 protein. D genes are given only for firm matches. Size is stated for part of the rows, as once, few or many counts, or as a class when the clone is expanded.

>.|TRBJ2-3|TRBV30|TRBD2
TGTGCCTGGTCTCACTCTCAACACTTAGCGGGTACAGATACGCAGTATTTT
CAWSHSQHLAGTDTQYF
>.|TRBJ1-3|TRBV4-3|.
TGCGCCAGCAGCCCCTCCGCCAAGGGCTCTGGAAACACCATATATTTT
CASSPSAKGSGNTIYF
>.|TRBJ2-5|TRBV2|.
TGTGCCAGCAGTCCGCCAGGGCAAGAGACCCAGTACTTC
CASSPPGQETQYF
>.|TRBJ2-5|TRBV18|TRBD2
TGTGCCAGCTCTGCAGCGGGAGTAGATGAGACCCAGTACTTC
CASSAAGVDETQYF
>.|TRBJ1-4|TRBV4-3|TRBD1
TGCGCCAGCAGCCGCAACGTCAGGGGGCGCGAGGAAAAACTGTTTTTT
CASSRNVRGREEKLFF
>.|TRBJ1-5|TRBV6-6|TRBD1
TGTGCCAGCAGAGAACAGGGGGCTGGACAGCCCCAGCATTTT
CASREQGAGQPQHF
>.|TRBJ2-1|TRBV15|.
TGTGCCACCAGCAGAGCGAGGGGACCTTACTATGAGCAGTTCTTC
CATSRARGPYYEQFF
>once|TRBJ2-7|TRBV28|.
TGTGCCAGCAGATGGAGGGGTCGGAACGAGCAGTACTTC
CASRWRGRNEQYF
>.|TRBJ2-7|TRBV7-8|.
TGTGCCAGCAGCTGGGGGATCAGAACCGCCGAGCAGTACTTC
CASSWGIRTAEQYF
>.|TRBJ1-1|TRBV6-5|TRBD1
TGTGCCAGCAGTAGACAGGGGCGGTGGACTGAAGCTTTCTTT
CASSRQGRWTEAFF
>.|TRBJ2-7|TRBV28|TRBD1
TGTGCCAGCAGTTTAGGGACAGGGGTCTCCTACGAGCAGTACTTC
CASSLGTGVSYEQYF
>once|TRBJ1-4|TRBV19|.
TGTGCCAGTAGTATCCTCAGGGCTGGGAATGAAAAACTGTTTTTT
CASSILRAGNEKLFF
>.|TRBJ1-2|TRBV28|.
TGTGCCAGCAGTTCCCCAGCGGCAGCTAACTATGGCTACACCTTC
CASSSPAAANYGYTF
>.|TRBJ1-1|TRBV18|.
TGTGCCAGCTCACAAAGTGATACAGGGATCGGAACTGAAGCTTTCTTT
CASSQSDTGIGTEAFF
>.|TRBJ1-2|TRBV4-3|.
TGCGCCAGCAGCCAAGATCCATGGGCGAACTATGGCTACACCTTC
CASSQDPWANYGYTF
>.|TRBJ1-1|TRBV28|TRBD1
TGTGCCAGCAGTCTAACAGGGGGGTGGACTGAAGCTTTCTTT
CASSLTGGWTEAFF
>.|TRBJ2-7|TRBV7-2|.
TGTGCCAGCAGCTTAGCGCCGTCTTCCTACGAGCAGTACTTC
CASSLAPSSYEQYF
>few|TRBJ2-7|TRBV28|TRBD2
TGTGCCAGCAGCGAACCGGGACTAGCGGCTCTCGAGCAGTACTTC
CASSEPGLAALEQYF
>.|TRBJ1-1|TRBV9|.
TGTGCCAGCACCCCGGGGCATCAGGGGAACACTGAAGCTTTCTTT
CASTPGHQGNTEAFF
>.|TRBJ1-5|TRBV2|.
TGTGCCAGCAGTGGGACACCCAATCAGCCCCAGCATTTT
CASSGTPNQPQHF
>.|TRBJ1-2|TRBV28|.
TGTGCCAGCAGTTTACTCCCCTGGGGCAACTATGGCTACACCTTC
CASSLLPWGNYGYTF
>.|TRBJ2-1|TRBV19|.
TGTGCCAGTAGCCCAAATGGACAACCAGGGGACCATGAGCAGTTCTTC
CASSPNGQPGDHEQFF
>.|TRBJ2-3|TRBV2|TRBD1
TGTGCCAGCGGGACAGGATTAGACACGCAGTATTTT
CASGTGLDTQYF
>.|TRBJ1-2|TRBV28|.
TGTGCCAGCAGTTTAACAGGGAGCTATGGCTACACCTTC
CASSLTGSYGYTF
>.|TRBJ2-2|TRBV2|.
TGTGCCAGCAGTGAAGTCAGGGAAACCGGGGAGCTGTTTTTT
CASSEVRETGELFF
>.|TRBJ1-2|TRBV19|.
TGTGCCAGTAGTATGGACAGCAACTATGGCTACACCTTC
CASSMDSNYGYTF
>.|TRBJ2-1|TRBV9|.
TGTGCCAGCAGCCCGACGTCGAGTTATAATGAGCAGTTCTTC
CASSPTSSYNEQFF
>.|TRBJ1-2|TRBV15|.
TGTGCCACCAGCGACCCAGGTTATGGCTACACCTTC
CATSDPGYGYTF
>.|TRBJ2-2|TRBV11-2|TRBD2
TGTGCCAGCAGCCGCAGCGGGAGGAACACCGGGGAGCTGTTTTTT
CASSRSGRNTGELFF